One and the same sample provided the 26 T cell receptor beta chains below, sequenced in a study of T cells after yellow fever vaccination. TCRdb re-analysed the 5' RACE reads in MiXCR, keeping a single row per CDR3 protein. The data hold about 320,000 distinct CDR3 sequences, with over 3.5% observed a single time. Sequencing used PBMCs, obtained 15 days after the yellow fever booster vaccination. The origin of the receptors is a man aged 18-30 years who received the YFV17D yellow fever vaccine.

Many counts were recorded for this clonotype. V is TRBV14 and J is TRBJ2-3, with TRBD1 matching 10 bases. This CDR3 spans 18 amino acids. The V gene end was trimmed by 1 base and the J gene end by 4 bases; junction bases not matched to a gene: 11. Germline V CDR1 and CDR2: SGHDN, FVKESK. The CDR3 loop is CASSQVGLRDRGADTQYF. The CDR3 region has the DNA TGTGCCAGCAGCCAAGTTGGCCTCCGGGACAGGGGCGCAGATACGCAGTATTTT.

The rearrangement joins TRBV11-1 to TRBJ1-1; D is ambiguous. CDR1 and CDR2 (germline): SGHAT, FQDESV (reference sequence). This CDR3 spans 14 amino acids. The V end lost 1 base, the J end lost 1 base, and 7 bases lay between the germline ends. CDR3 nucleotide sequence: TGTGCCAGCAGCTTAGGACACCAGAACACTGAAGCTTTCTTT. This sequence encodes CASSLGHQNTEAFF. The full variable domain, in which reference TRBV11-1 and TRBJ1-1 provide the parts outside the CDR3, is EAEVAQSPRYKITEKSQAVAFWCDPISGHATLYWYRQILGQGPELLVQFQDESVVDDSQLPKDRFSAERLKGVDSTLKIQPAELGDSAMYLCASSLGHQNTEAFFGQGTRLTVV.

The chain recombines TRBV2 with TRBJ2-3; 9 positions match TRBD1. From germline, CDR1 is SNHLY and CDR2 FYNNEI. This CDR3 has 12 residues. Trimming cost V 5 bases and J 6 bases; bases outside gene matches: 0. CDR3 region: CASSTGGDTQYF. The CDR3 bases are TGTGCCAGCAGTACAGGGGGCGATACGCAGTATTTT.

This clonotype was recorded at least ten times. V is TRBV4-3 and J is TRBJ2-5, with D possibly matching TRBD1 (6 bases). This CDR3 is built from 15 residues. The V gene's germline CDR1 is LGHNA and CDR2 YSLEER. The germline V and J ends were trimmed by 1 base and 5 bases, with 14 bases remaining between them. CDR3 loop: CASSQVGGLRETQYF. In DNA form, the CDR3 reads TGCGCCAGCAGCCAAGTTGGGGGCCTTAGGGAGACCCAGTACTTC.

CDR3 loop: CASSWPQNRGPFDGYTF. CDR3 bases: TGCGCCAGCAGCTGGCCCCAGAACAGGGGGCCCTTCGATGGCTACACCTTC. The V gene is TRBV5-1, the J gene TRBJ1-2, with 9 bases aligning to TRBD1. Trimming removed 3 bases from V and 6 bases from J; junction bases left unmatched: 15. The germline gives CDR1 SGHRS, CDR2 YFSETQ. The CDR3 contains 17 residues.

The chain joins TRBV5-1 to TRBJ2-3; D gene unclear. The CDR3 totals 14 residues. Germline V gene data show CDR1 as SGHRS and CDR2 as YFSETQ. V lost 7 bases and J 3 bases, leaving 15 bases between the germline ends. Here the CDR3 DNA reads TGCGCCAGCGGGTCGATTACCGGGACAGATACGCAGTATTTT. It translates to CASGSITGTDTQYF.

The table lists this clonotype with many counts. V gene TRBV5-1 combines with J gene TRBJ2-3, with D perhaps matching TRBD2 (6 bases). The ends were cut back, 3 bases at V and 1 base at J, with 18 bases in the middle. This CDR3 is 17 amino acids long. Germline-derived CDR1 and CDR2 are SGHRS and YFSETQ. The CDR3 sequence: CASSSAVPGEGTDTQYF. The CDR3 DNA reads TGCGCCAGCAGCTCGGCGGTGCCGGGGGAGGGCACAGATACGCAGTATTTT.

This clonotype appeared many times. The gene calls are TRBV10-2 and TRBJ2-3; 8 bases match TRBD1. Per germline, CDR1 WSHSY and CDR2 SAAADI. The V segment lost 8 bases and the J segment 6 bases; nucleotides outside the gene matches: 10. CDR3 length: 14 amino acids. CDR3 nucleotides: TGCGCCAGCCGGAGCCAGGGGGCGGCGGATACGCAGTATTTT. It translates to CASRSQGAADTQYF.

This clonotype appeared a few times. The chain is built from TRBV4-2 and TRBJ2-2, with TRBD2 as a possible D gene (6 bases). Trimming cost V 4 bases and J 3 bases, with 15 bases left between them. Per germline, CDR1 LGHNA and CDR2 YNFKEQ. The CDR3 spans 16 residues. In DNA, the CDR3 is TGTGCCAGCAGCCTTTTTTCCCGGAGGGACACCGGGGAGCTGTTTTTT. Its protein is CASSLFSRRDTGELFF.

This clonotype was observed many times. The J gene is TRBJ1-4, the V gene TRBV20-1; the D gene is possibly TRBD1 (5 bases). The CDR3 is 14 residues long. Germline values: CDR1 DFQATT, CDR2 SNEGSKA (reference sequence). V gave up 0 bases and J gave up 8 bases, with 13 bases separating them. The CDR3 sequence is CSARDPRVGEKLFF. CDR3 in DNA: TGCAGTGCTAGAGATCCCAGGGTTGGGGAAAAACTGTTTTTT.

V usage is TRBV7-9 and J usage is TRBJ1-1; no firm D call. CDR1 SEHNR and CDR2 FQNEAQ come from the germline V gene (reference sequence). The CDR3 has 14 amino acids. Trimming cost V 5 bases and J 1 base, with 11 bases left between them. The CDR3 reads CASSPGQENTEAFF. In nucleotides, the CDR3 is TGTGCCAGCAGCCCCGGGCAAGAGAACACTGAAGCTTTCTTT.

At least ten counts were recorded for this clonotype. This rearrangement joins TRBV7-2 to TRBJ2-2; 13 nucleotides line up with TRBD2. V lost 1 base, J lost 1 base, and 3 bases stayed unmatched. The germline V gene has CDR1 SGHTA and CDR2 FQGNSA. The CDR3 has 18 residues. Here the CDR3 reads CASSLEWTSGGNTGELFF. CDR3 nucleotide sequence: TGTGCCAGCAGCTTAGAGTGGACTAGCGGGGGGAACACCGGGGAGCTGTTTTTT.

The J gene is TRBJ2-4, the V gene TRBV7-9; unclear D gene. Germline assignment: CDR1 SEHNR and CDR2 FQNEAQ (reference sequence). With 2 bases removed from V and 0 bases from J, the gap between germline ends came to 5 bases. The CDR3 spans 14 residues. This CDR3 reads CASSLTIAKNIQYF. The CDR3 nucleotides are TGTGCCAGCAGCTTAACAATAGCCAAAAACATTCAGTACTTC.

This clonotype was picked up a small number of times. The V gene is TRBV7-2, the J gene TRBJ2-5; D is perhaps TRBD1 (6 bases). V lost 1 base and J lost 5, with 14 bases in between. The CDR3 loop spans 15 amino acids. Germline assignment: CDR1 SGHTA and CDR2 FQGNSA. The CDR3 loop reads CASSLVGGRRETQYF. DNA of the CDR3: TGTGCCAGCAGCTTAGTAGGGGGAAGGCGGGAGACCCAGTACTTC.

The CDR3 protein is CASSLVTGTWRGTDTQYF. CDR3 in DNA: TGTGCCAGCAGCTTAGTAACCGGGACCTGGAGGGGCACAGATACGCAGTATTTT. The genes are TRBV11-3 and TRBJ2-3, with a tentative D call TRBD2 (6 bases). Germline CDR1 reads SGHNT; CDR2 reads YENEEA. The CDR3 extends over 18 amino acids. The V gene lost 1 base and the J gene lost 1 base, with 18 bases spanning the gap.

This clonotype was observed many times. The rearrangement links TRBV20-1 to TRBJ2-5, with 7 bases that match TRBD1. There are 15 residues in the CDR3. The V segment lost 6 bases and the J segment 0 bases; nucleotides outside the gene matches: 10. Germline V CDR1 and CDR2: DFQATT, SNEGSKA (reference sequence). The CDR3 sequence is CSAPATGWNQETQYF. The DNA for the CDR3 is TGCAGTGCGCCAGCGACAGGGTGGAACCAAGAGACCCAGTACTTC.

The chain joins TRBV5-1 to TRBJ2-1; 10 nucleotides agree with TRBD2. Germline V CDR1 and CDR2: SGHRS, YFSETQ. Unmatched junction bases numbered 16, after V lost 6 bases and J lost 7 bases. This CDR3 has 17 amino acids. CDR3 loop: CASTGSGGAPIQNEQFF. CDR3 nucleotide sequence: TGCGCCAGCACCGGAAGCGGGGGGGCGCCCATCCAGAATGAGCAGTTCTTC.

This clonotype was seen more than once but under ten times. V usage is TRBV5-1 and J usage is TRBJ1-5; D not certain. The CDR3 extends over 14 amino acids. In germline, CDR1 is SGHRS, CDR2 YFSETQ. The V gene lost 4 bases and the J gene lost 6 bases, with 14 bases spanning the gap. The CDR3 is CASSLDTAGQPQHF. CDR3 coding DNA: TGCGCCAGCAGCCTGGATACGGCCGGTCAGCCCCAGCATTTT.

Ten or more counts support this clonotype. The rearrangement joins TRBV9 to TRBJ2-7; D might be TRBD1 or TRBD2, each matching 5 bases. CDR3 size: 13 residues. Trimming left V 0 bases short and J 9 bases short, with 13 bases between. The germline V gene has CDR1 SGDLS and CDR2 YYNGEE. CDR3 sequence: CASSVEGTGPQYV. The DNA of the CDR3 is TGTGCCAGCAGCGTAGAGGGGACGGGCCCGCAGTACGTC.

Ten or more counts support this clonotype. V gene TRBV5-1 combines with J gene TRBJ2-1; no firm D call. CDR3 length: 14 amino acids. Germline CDR1 SGHRS, CDR2 YFSETQ. The ends were cut back, 1 base at V and 2 bases at J, with 7 bases in the middle. CDR3 nucleotide sequence: TGCGCCAGCAGCTTGTTCGACCCCTACAATGAGCAGTTCTTC. Its protein product is CASSLFDPYNEQFF.

This clonotype occurred many times. CDR3 sequence (DNA): TGTGCCAGCAGCTTAGTCCCAGGCAATGAGCAGTTCTTC. Translated, it gives CASSLVPGNEQFF. This sequence joins TRBV7-2 and TRBJ2-1; no clear D gene. This CDR3 spans 13 amino acids. The germline V and J ends were trimmed by 1 base and 6 bases, with 7 bases remaining between them. The germline V gene encodes CDR1 SGHTA and CDR2 FQGNSA.

This clonotype showed up just a few times. The rearrangement uses TRBV6-5 and TRBJ1-5; D ambiguous. The length of the CDR3 is 16 residues. Trimming took off 5 bases at V and 2 bases at J, with 16 bases between the two ends. Germline CDR1 MNHEY, CDR2 SVGAGI. The CDR3 protein is CASSPARPYGNQPQHF. The DNA for the CDR3 is TGTGCCAGCAGTCCAGCCAGGCCCTATGGCAATCAGCCCCAGCATTTT.

This clonotype has ten or more counts. The chain uses TRBV7-6 and TRBJ2-1; D is ambiguous. Germline V gene sequence: CDR1 SGHVS, CDR2 FNYEAQ. CDR3 size: 16 residues. The ends were cut back, 2 bases at V and 8 bases at J, with 19 bases in the middle. This chain's CDR3 is CASSLLPSSVPHEQFF. The DNA of the CDR3 is TGTGCCAGCAGCTTACTCCCCTCGTCGGTCCCCCATGAGCAGTTCTTC.

This clonotype turned up a few times. The chain employs TRBV12-5 and TRBJ2-2, with D hard to call. The CDR3 totals 20 residues. Germline V gives CDR1 LGHNT, CDR2 FRNRAP. V lost 3 bases and J lost 0, with 23 bases in between. The CDR3 protein is CASGFSTDGSPSSNTGELFF. CDR3 coding DNA: TGTGCTAGTGGTTTCTCTACGGACGGCTCACCCTCCTCGAACACCGGGGAGCTGTTTTTT.

This chain uses TRBV27 with TRBJ2-3, with 8 bases aligning to TRBD2. Germline CDR1 reads MNHEY; CDR2 reads SMNVEV (reference sequence). The CDR3 covers 17 residues. Trimming at V came to 5 bases and at J to 6 bases, leaving 16 bases not matched to a gene. The CDR3 bases are TGTGCCAGCAGTCCCCCCCGGATTAGCGGGGTGGTTGATACGCAGTATTTT. Its translation is CASSPPRISGVVDTQYF.

This clonotype was observed at least ten times. The chain joins TRBV14 to TRBJ2-3, with TRBD2 identical over 13 bases. Per the germline V gene, CDR1 is SGHDN and CDR2 is FVKESK. This CDR3 is 19 amino acids long. J gave up 7 bases and V 1 base, and 14 bases lay outside the gene matches. CDR3 sequence (DNA): TGTGCCAGCAGCCAAGCCCCCCGGAGACTAGCGGGGGGCCGGAATACGCAGTATTTT. Protein sequence: CASSQAPRRLAGGRNTQYF. The whole variable domain, remainder taken from reference TRBV14 and TRBJ2-3, is EAGVTQFPSHSVIEKGQTVTLRCDPISGHDNLYWYRRVMGKEIKFLLHFVKESKQDESGMPNNRFLAERTGGTYSTLKVQPAELEDSGVYFCASSQAPRRLAGGRNTQYFGPGTRLTVL.